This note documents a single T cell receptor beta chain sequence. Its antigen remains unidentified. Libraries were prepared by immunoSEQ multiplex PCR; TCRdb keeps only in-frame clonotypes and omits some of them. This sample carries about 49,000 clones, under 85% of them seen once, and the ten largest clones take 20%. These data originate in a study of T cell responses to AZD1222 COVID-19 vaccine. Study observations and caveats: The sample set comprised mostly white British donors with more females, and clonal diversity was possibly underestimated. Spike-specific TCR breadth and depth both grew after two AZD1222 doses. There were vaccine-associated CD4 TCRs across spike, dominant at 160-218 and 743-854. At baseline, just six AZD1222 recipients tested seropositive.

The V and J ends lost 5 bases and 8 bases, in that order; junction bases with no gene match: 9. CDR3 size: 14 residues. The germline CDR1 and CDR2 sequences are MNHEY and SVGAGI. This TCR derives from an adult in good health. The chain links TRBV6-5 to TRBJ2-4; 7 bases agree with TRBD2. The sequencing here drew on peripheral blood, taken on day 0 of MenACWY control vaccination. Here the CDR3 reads CASSRAGGDDIQYF. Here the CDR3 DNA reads TGTGCCAGCAGTCGGGCTGGGGGGGATGACATTCAGTACTTC.